This TCR beta chain stems from a study of CD8+ T cells in alopecia areata. This clone was picked up one time. The antigen remains unidentified. Extraction of RNA preceded its reverse transcription into cDNA, which served as the sequencing template. Clones were read by immunoSEQ multiplex PCR, and TCRdb kept only the in-frame ones, dropping some. The sample carries under 200,000 clones, roughly two thirds recorded once. Findings and caveats of the study: Many expanded lesional clones persisted in scalp and blood during tofacitinib treatment.

V lost 0 bases, J lost 2 bases, and 12 bases lay in between. From germline, CDR1 is SGDLS and CDR2 YYNGEE. The CDR3 is made up of 15 amino acids. Treatment denoted: oral pan-JAK inhibitor, 5-10 mg twice daily. The rearrangement joins TRBV9 to TRBJ2-7; no clear D gene. The TCR sequence derives from a human donor with alopecia areata. Sequencing used CD4+ T cells sorted from blood, obtained at week 4, from a patient treated with tofacitinib. The CDR3 sequence is CASSVVPTYAYEQYF. For the CDR3, the DNA is TGTGCCAGCAGCGTAGTGCCGACATATGCCTACGAGCAGTACTTC.